This T cell receptor (beta chain) was identified during a study of blood T cell repertoires in COVID-19. Measured with immunoSEQ multiplex PCR; TCRdb has only the in-frame clones, and not every one. The data hold hundreds of thousands of clones, with approximately 91% observed a single time. V was clipped by 2 bases and J by 5 bases, with 10 bases between them. CDR3 size: 13 residues. Germline CDR1 is SGHRS and CDR2 is YFSETQ. The sample comprised peripheral blood. This chain uses TRBV5-1 with TRBJ2-5, with D possibly being TRBD2 (6 bases). The sequence came from a man aged 18-30 years with active or convalescent COVID-19. In DNA, the CDR3 is TGCGCCAGCAGCTTCGGGGGTCCTGAGACCCAGTACTTC. This sequence encodes CASSFGGPETQYF.